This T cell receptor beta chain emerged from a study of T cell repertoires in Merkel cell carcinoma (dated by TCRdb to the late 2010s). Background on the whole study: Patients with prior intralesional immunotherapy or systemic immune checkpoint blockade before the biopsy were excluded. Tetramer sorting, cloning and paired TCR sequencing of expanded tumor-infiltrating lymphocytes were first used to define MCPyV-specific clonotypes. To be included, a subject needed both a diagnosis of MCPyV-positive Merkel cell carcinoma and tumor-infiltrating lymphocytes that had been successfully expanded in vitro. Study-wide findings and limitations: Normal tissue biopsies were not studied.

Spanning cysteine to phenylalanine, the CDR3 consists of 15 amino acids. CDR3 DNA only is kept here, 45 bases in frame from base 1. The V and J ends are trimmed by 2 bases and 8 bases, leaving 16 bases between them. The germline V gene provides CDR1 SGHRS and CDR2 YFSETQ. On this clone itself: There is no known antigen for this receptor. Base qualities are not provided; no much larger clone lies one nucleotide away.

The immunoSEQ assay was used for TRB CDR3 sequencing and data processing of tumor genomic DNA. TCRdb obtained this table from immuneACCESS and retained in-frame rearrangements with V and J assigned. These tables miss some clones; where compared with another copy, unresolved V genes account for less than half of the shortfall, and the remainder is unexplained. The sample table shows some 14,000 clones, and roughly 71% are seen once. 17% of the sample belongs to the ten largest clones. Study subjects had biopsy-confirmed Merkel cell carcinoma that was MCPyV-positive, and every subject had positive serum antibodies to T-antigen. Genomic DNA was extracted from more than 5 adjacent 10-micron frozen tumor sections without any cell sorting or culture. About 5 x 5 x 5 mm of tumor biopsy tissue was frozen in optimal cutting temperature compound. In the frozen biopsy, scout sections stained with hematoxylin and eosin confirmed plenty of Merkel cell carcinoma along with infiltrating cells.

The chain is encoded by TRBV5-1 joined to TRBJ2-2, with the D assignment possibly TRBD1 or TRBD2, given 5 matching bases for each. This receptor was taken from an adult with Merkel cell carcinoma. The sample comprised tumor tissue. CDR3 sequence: CASSLDGASWGELFF. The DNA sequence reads TGCGCCAGCAGCTTAGACGGGGCCTCGTGGGGGGAGCTGTTTTTT.